The 9 T cell receptor beta chains in this list originate from one sample, sequenced in a study of cytomegalovirus exposure and HLA in healthy donors. PCR involved 60 Vbeta and 13 Jbeta primers. The protocol was immunoSEQ multiplex PCR, while the TCRdb copy is restricted to in-frame clones and leaves out a portion. In all, the sample yields around 150,000 clones. The sequenced material came from PBMCs. The receptors stem from a woman aged 60-75 years in good health and CMV-seronegative.

V gene TRBV7-6 combines with J gene TRBJ2-7; possible D gene TRBD2, 7 bases. The CDR3 totals 16 residues. V was clipped by 2 bases and J by 0 bases, with 14 bases between them. Germline V gene data show CDR1 as SGHVS and CDR2 as FNYEAQ. CDR3 residues: CASSLFGGGYSYEQYF. The CDR3 coding sequence is TGTGCCAGCAGCTTATTCGGCGGGGGCTACTCCTACGAGCAGTACTTC.

The chain carries TRBV5-1 and TRBJ2-1; TRBD2 matches at 10 bases. This CDR3 contains 18 residues. CDR1 is SGHRS and CDR2 is YFSETQ in the germline V gene. The V segment lost 1 base and the J segment 7 bases; nucleotides outside the gene matches: 14. The CDR3 nucleotides are TGCGCCAGCAGCTTGCTAGCGGGAGCCTCCGGGTTTGGGAATGAGCAGTTCTTC. It translates to CASSLLAGASGFGNEQFF.

The rearrangement joins TRBV18 to TRBJ2-1; 13 positions match TRBD2. This CDR3 is built from 16 residues. Per the germline V gene, CDR1 is KGHSH and CDR2 is LQKENI. The trim removed 4 bases at V and 7 bases at J, leaving 7 bases unmatched. In nucleotides, the CDR3 is TGTGCCAGCTCACTCATACTAGCGGGAGGGAGTAATGAGCAGTTCTTC. Amino acids: CASSLILAGGSNEQFF.

V is TRBV5-1 and J is TRBJ1-2; 7 bases are a match to TRBD1. Germline assignment: CDR1 SGHRS and CDR2 YFSETQ. V dropped 5 bases and J dropped 9; count of bases not matched to a gene: 16. CDR3 size: 15 residues. CDR3 in DNA: TGCGCCAGCAGTCCGTCGGCCGGGACAGTGGGTAGCTACACCTTC. As protein: CASSPSAGTVGSYTF.

V is TRBV5-6 and J is TRBJ2-4, with D perhaps TRBD1 (6 bases). Germline V CDR1 and CDR2: SGHDT, YYEEEE. V was clipped by 3 bases and J by 7 bases, with 17 bases between them. The CDR3 loop spans 15 amino acids. CDR3 sequence (DNA): TGTGCCAGCAGCTCCTTCTCCGGGACAACGAACATTCAGTACTTC. Encoded protein: CASSSFSGTTNIQYF.

This chain connects TRBV7-9 to TRBJ2-3, with 8 bases aligning to TRBD1. J gave up 0 bases and V 1 base, and 3 bases lay outside the gene matches. Germline CDR1 SEHNR, CDR2 FQNEAQ (reference sequence). This CDR3 spans 16 amino acids. CDR3 bases: TGTGCCAGCAGCTTAGGGACAGGGTCTAGCACAGATACGCAGTATTTT. Its protein product is CASSLGTGSSTDTQYF.

The chain links TRBV19 to TRBJ1-1; weak D call: TRBD1 (6 bases). Trimming shortened V by 4 bases and J by 9 bases, and 18 bases separated the two germline ends. Germline CDR1 is LNHDA and CDR2 is SQIVND (reference sequence). The CDR3 sequence is 14 residues long. The CDR3 nucleotides are TGTGCCAGTAGTACCTGGGACACGACACGTCAAGCTTTCTTT. It codes for CASSTWDTTRQAFF.

V gene TRBV29-1 combines with J gene TRBJ1-2, with 9 bases lining up with TRBD1. The CDR3 extends over 15 amino acids. The V segment lost 5 bases and the J segment 4 bases; nucleotides outside the gene matches: 11. CDR1 and CDR2 (germline): SQVTM, ANQGSEA. The CDR3 bases are TGCAGCGTTCCCGAGGGACAGGGACGACCCTATGGCTACACCTTC. It yields the protein CSVPEGQGRPYGYTF.

The genes are TRBV25-1 and TRBJ1-4; no clear D gene. Trimming shortened V by 4 bases and J by 4 bases, and 10 bases separated the two germline ends. Per the germline V gene, CDR1 is MGHDK and CDR2 is SYGVNS. The length of the CDR3 is 14 residues. The CDR3: CASSAGLDNEKLFF. The CDR3, as DNA: TGTGCCAGCAGTGCCGGGTTAGATAATGAAAAACTGTTTTTT.